This entry lists 27 T cell receptor beta chains sequenced from one sample in a study of T cell repertoires in cytomegalovirus infection. These TCRs' antigens remain unknown. Via MiXCR, TCRdb re-called the reads, giving one row per CDR3 protein. The sample has 900,000 to 950,000 distinct CDR3 sequences, around 32% seen once. This specimen was cultured CD8+ T cells from PBMCs, taken from culture after CMV antigen stimulation. Receptors originate from a human donor in good health (CMV status not recorded). Some clones in this sample may be carry-over from other donors' samples.

The chain employs TRBV27 and TRBJ2-3; possibly TRBD2 for D (7 bases). The germline V gene encodes CDR1 MNHEY and CDR2 SMNVEV (reference sequence). The CDR3 length is 16 residues. V was clipped by 2 bases and J by 3 bases, with 15 bases between them. CDR3 sequence (DNA): TGTGCCAGCAGTTTAAATCCGGGGGGCGGGACAGATACGCAGTATTTT. Its translation is CASSLNPGGGTDTQYF.

The CDR3 loop reads CASSDNRVGGSPLHF. The CDR3 DNA is TGTGCCAGCAGCGACAACAGGGTCGGAGGGTCACCCCTCCACTTT. The V gene is TRBV12-3 or TRBV12-4, the J gene TRBJ1-6; possible D gene TRBD1, 6 bases. V lost 6 bases, J lost 10 bases, and 19 bases lay in between. The CDR3 extends over 15 amino acids.

This clonotype was picked up a small number of times. The V call is TRBV2, the J call TRBJ2-3, with TRBD1 identical over 10 bases. Germline CDR1 is SNHLY and CDR2 is FYNNEI. Trimming cost V 0 bases and J 2 bases; bases outside gene matches: 5. This CDR3 comprises 17 residues. The CDR3 spells CASSEAGQGEYTDTQYF. The CDR3 DNA follows: TGTGCCAGCAGTGAAGCAGGACAGGGGGAATACACAGATACGCAGTATTTT.

The V call is TRBV12-5, the J call TRBJ1-1, with D hard to call. Between the trimmed V and J ends, which lost 5 bases and 4 bases, there was a span of 8 bases. Per germline, CDR1 LGHNT and CDR2 FRNRAP. CDR3 length: 12 residues. CDR3 sequence reads: CASGVGVTEAFF. As DNA, the CDR3 is TGTGCTAGTGGTGTGGGAGTCACTGAAGCTTTCTTT.

V and J are TRBV27 and TRBJ2-3; either TRBD1 or TRBD2 may supply D (5 bases each). The CDR3 loop spans 14 amino acids. Germline CDR1 MNHEY, CDR2 SMNVEV (reference sequence). Trimming took off 7 bases at V and 2 bases at J, with 13 bases between the two ends. CDR3 loop: CASTPGPHTDTQYF. The CDR3 DNA sequence: TGTGCCAGCACACCGGGACCCCACACAGATACGCAGTATTTT.

This clonotype showed up just a few times. This chain uses TRBV12-3 or TRBV12-4 with TRBJ1-2; D remains unclear. V lost 1 base, J lost 1 base, and 10 bases lay in between. This CDR3 has 15 residues. CDR3 loop: CASSLGWVGNYGYTF. DNA for the CDR3: TGTGCCAGCAGTTTAGGCTGGGTGGGTAACTATGGCTACACCTTC.

The chain joins TRBV11-2 to TRBJ2-5, with unresolved D. This CDR3 has 14 amino acids. The V and J ends lost 2 bases and 5 bases respectively, with 12 bases between them. CDR1 and CDR2 from the germline V gene are SGHAT and FQNNGV. CDR3 in amino acids: CASSLSVGMETQYF. In nucleotides, the CDR3 is TGTGCCAGCAGCTTATCAGTGGGTATGGAGACCCAGTACTTC.

The table lists this clonotype with many counts. The rearrangement uses TRBV7-9 and TRBJ1-6, with 7 bases matching TRBD1. This CDR3 comprises 15 residues. The J segment lost 9 bases and the V segment lost 5 bases, leaving 10 bases of the junction unmatched. Germline V gives CDR1 SEHNR, CDR2 FQNEAQ (reference sequence). CDR3 DNA: TGTGCCAGCAGCCCAGAGGGTACAGGGGTTTCACCCCTCCACTTT. It translates to CASSPEGTGVSPLHF.

On this clonotype itself: This may be a read error, as it is one base from a much larger clone. CDR3 DNA sequence: TGTGCCAGCAGCTTAGTCGGGGGGACCCACAATGAGCAGTTCTTC. It is translated as CASSLVGGTHNEQFF. This chain links TRBV7-8 with TRBJ2-1, with 7 bases identical to TRBD2. After removal of 1 base from V and 5 bases from J, the junction contained 5 bases not matched to a gene. CDR1 is SGHVS and CDR2 is FQNEAQ in the germline V gene. This CDR3 contains 15 residues.

The chain combines TRBV14 with TRBJ1-1, with TRBD1 identical over 8 bases. J gave up 1 base and V 5 bases, and 3 bases lay outside the gene matches. CDR3 length equals 14 residues. Germline CDR1 is SGHDN and CDR2 is FVKESK. The CDR3 bases are TGTGCCAGCAGCGATGACAGGGGGAACACTGAAGCTTTCTTT. Its protein is CASSDDRGNTEAFF.

This clonotype showed up many times. The chain has TRBV7-2 and TRBJ2-7; 12 nucleotides align to TRBD2. V trimming: 1 base; J trimming: 3 bases; junction bases outside the gene matches: 7. Germline V gene sequence: CDR1 SGHTA, CDR2 FQGNSA. This CDR3 contains 17 residues. The CDR3 nucleotides read TGTGCCAGCAGCTTAGGGCCGCTAGCGGGGGGGGACTACGAGCAGTACTTC. Protein product: CASSLGPLAGGDYEQYF.

This clonotype has ten or more counts. The rearrangement joins TRBV7-3 to TRBJ2-1; 10 bases are shared with TRBD2. Trimming at V came to 6 bases and at J to 4 bases, leaving 6 bases not matched to a gene. The CDR3 is 15 amino acids. The germline gives CDR1 SGHTA, CDR2 FQGTGA. The CDR3, as DNA: TGTGCCAGCAGTTATATAGCGGGGGGATACAATGAGCAGTTCTTC. This codes for CASSYIAGGYNEQFF.

This clonotype was recorded at least ten times. V usage is TRBV7-2 and J usage is TRBJ2-7; D tentatively fits TRBD1 or TRBD2 (5 bases each). V was clipped by 4 bases and J by 7 bases, with 26 bases between them. CDR1 is SGHTA, CDR2 FQGNSA, per germline. CDR3 size: 17 residues. The chain's CDR3 is CASSWHGDLKFREEQYV. In nucleotides, the CDR3 is TGTGCCAGCAGCTGGCATGGGGACCTAAAATTTCGGGAAGAGCAGTACGTC.

This chain connects TRBV5-6 to TRBJ1-1, with 8 bases matching TRBD1. Trimming cost V 2 bases and J 11 bases; bases outside gene matches: 11. Germline-derived CDR1 and CDR2 are SGHDT and YYEEEE. The CDR3 has 14 residues. The CDR3 bases are TGTGCCAGCAGCTTCCCGGACAGGGAAGAAAAGGCTTTCTTT. Its protein product is CASSFPDREEKAFF.

V and J are TRBV19 and TRBJ2-1; the match to TRBD2 covers 9 bases. Unmatched junction bases numbered 3, after V lost 2 bases and J lost 4 bases. The germline V gene encodes CDR1 LNHDA and CDR2 SQIVND (reference sequence). There are 15 residues in the CDR3. The CDR3 sequence: CASSISLAGYNEQFF. The DNA for the CDR3 is TGTGCCAGTAGTATAAGCCTAGCGGGGTACAATGAGCAGTTCTTC. Combining the CDR3 with reference TRBV19 and TRBJ2-1 gives the whole variable domain DGGITQSPKYLFRKEGQNVTLSCEQNLNHDAMYWYRQDPGQGLRLIYYSQIVNDFQKGDIAEGYSVSREKKESFPLTVTSAQKNPTAFYLCASSISLAGYNEQFFGPGTRLTVL.

As DNA, the CDR3 is TGTGCCAGCAGTTCTCTGGGGGGATCGGCCAGCTCCTACGAGCAGTACGTC. As protein: CASSSLGGSASSYEQYV. V usage is TRBV27 and J usage is TRBJ2-7; a weak D match, TRBD2 (6 bases). Germline assignment: CDR1 MNHEY and CDR2 SMNVEV (reference sequence). This CDR3 comprises 17 residues. V was trimmed by 4 bases and J by 0 bases, leaving 19 bases between them.

The rearrangement joins TRBV4-1 to TRBJ2-5, with D hard to call. The germline gives CDR1 MGHRA, CDR2 YSYEKL. The CDR3 covers 16 residues. The V end lost 6 bases, the J end lost 1 base, and 18 bases lay between the germline ends. The CDR3 sequence is CASSISVLGLQETQYF. The CDR3 region has the DNA TGCGCCAGCAGTATCAGTGTGCTTGGGCTCCAAGAGACCCAGTACTTC.

This clonotype was recorded once. The junction and the germline gene differ at one end; a read error may be behind it. V usage is TRBV12-3 or TRBV12-4 and J usage is TRBJ1-1; tentative D call: TRBD1 (5 bases). CDR3 length: 15 amino acids. The CDR3 here is CASTFITDMNTEALF. CDR3 bases: TGTGCCAGCACATTTATTACGGACATGAACACTGAAGCTCTCTTT.

This clonotype was detected only a few times. This chain connects TRBV7-9 to TRBJ1-4; D not resolved. The V gene's germline CDR1 is SEHNR and CDR2 FQNEAQ (reference sequence). The V and J ends lost 5 bases and 8 bases respectively, with 21 bases between them. The CDR3 covers 16 residues. CDR3 sequence: CASSQKADGWEEKLFF. As DNA, the CDR3 is TGTGCCAGCAGCCAAAAGGCGGACGGATGGGAGGAAAAACTGTTTTTT.

This clonotype was found a few times. The CDR3: CASRTGTLTYNEQFF. CDR3 DNA: TGCGCCAGCAGAACAGGGACCCTCACCTACAATGAGCAGTTCTTC. The rearrangement uses TRBV5-1 and TRBJ2-1, with D perhaps TRBD1 (6 bases). This CDR3 is built from 15 residues. The germline V gene has CDR1 SGHRS and CDR2 YFSETQ. Trimming left V 5 bases short and J 2 bases short, with 14 bases between.

V and J are TRBV2 and TRBJ1-1; D gene uncertain. Germline-derived CDR1 and CDR2 are SNHLY and FYNNEI. The CDR3 is 12 amino acids. The V end was cut by 8 bases, the J end by 3 bases, with 10 bases between. CDR3 sequence (DNA): TGTGCCAGCTTAGGGAGTTACACTGAAGCTTTCTTT. Its translation is CASLGSYTEAFF.

There are many counts of this clonotype. V gene TRBV7-2 combines with J gene TRBJ1-1; D is uncertain. The CDR3 covers 15 residues. The germline V and J ends were trimmed by 1 base and 6 bases, with 15 bases remaining between them. Germline CDR1 SGHTA, CDR2 FQGNSA. As DNA, the CDR3 is TGTGCCAGCAGCTTAGAAGTGGCGGTAGTCGCTGAAGCTTTCTTT. Translated, it gives CASSLEVAVVAEAFF. The entire variable domain, with the rest obtained from reference TRBV7-2 and TRBJ1-1, is as follows: GAGVSQSPSNKVTEKGKDVELRCDPISGHTALYWYRQSLGQGLEFLIYFQGNSAPDKSGLPSDRFSAERTGGSVSTLTIQRTQQEDSAVYLCASSLEVAVVAEAFFGQGTRLTVV.

This clonotype has more than one count but fewer than ten. The V and J genes are TRBV7-6 and TRBJ1-1; the D gene is possibly TRBD1 (6 bases). This CDR3 has 13 amino acids. Germline V gene sequence: CDR1 SGHVS, CDR2 FNYEAQ. V lost 5 bases, J lost 3 bases, and 10 bases lay in between. CDR3 in DNA: TGTGCCAGCAGCGGGGGGGCTTACACTGAAGCTTTCTTT. Encoded protein: CASSGGAYTEAFF. Using reference TRBV7-6 and TRBJ1-1 for the parts outside the CDR3, the full variable domain is GAGVSQSPRYKVTKRGQDVALRCDPISGHVSLYWYRQALGQGPEFLTYFNYEAQQDKSGLPNDRFSAERPEGSISTLTIQRTEQRDSAMYRCASSGGAYTEAFFGQGTRLTVV.

This clonotype has just a few counts. This chain links TRBV7-4 with TRBJ1-5; 7 nucleotides line up with TRBD1. The V gene's germline CDR1 is SGHVT and CDR2 SQSDAQ. The CDR3 contains 16 residues. The J segment lost 1 base and the V segment lost 5 bases, leaving 8 bases of the junction unmatched. The CDR3 spells CASSPLDRASNQPQHF. The CDR3 DNA reads as TGTGCCAGCAGCCCTCTCGACAGGGCGAGCAATCAGCCCCAGCATTTT.

This chain joins TRBV14 and TRBJ1-6; D remains unclear. The germline CDR1 and CDR2 sequences are SGHDN and FVKESK. The CDR3 length is 16 residues. Trimming took 3 bases from V and 9 from J, leaving 18 bases between them. Here the CDR3 reads CASSHLGPGGGSPLHF. The CDR3 DNA reads TGTGCCAGCAGCCATCTAGGACCCGGAGGTGGTTCACCCCTCCACTTT. Full variable domain (outside the CDR3, taken from reference TRBV14 and TRBJ1-6): EAGVTQFPSHSVIEKGQTVTLRCDPISGHDNLYWYRRVMGKEIKFLLHFVKESKQDESGMPNNRFLAERTGGTYSTLKVQPAELEDSGVYFCASSHLGPGGGSPLHFGNGTRLTVT.

CDR3 loop: CASSLISFANTGELFF. CDR3 in DNA: TGTGCCAGCAGTTTAATCAGCTTCGCGAACACCGGGGAGCTGTTTTTT. The chain has TRBV27 and TRBJ2-2; D call uncertain. Germline-derived CDR1 and CDR2 are MNHEY and SMNVEV (reference sequence). V dropped 2 bases and J dropped 0 bases, with 10 bases sitting between them. The CDR3 totals 16 residues.

CDR3 loop: CATSGTWGQSNQPQHF. The CDR3 region has the DNA TGTGCCACCAGCGGAACTTGGGGACAGAGCAATCAGCCCCAGCATTTT. The chain carries TRBV15 and TRBJ1-5, with 7 bases fitting TRBD1. CDR3 length: 16 residues. V lost 5 bases and J lost 1; bases outside the gene matches: 8. Germline-derived CDR1 and CDR2 are LNHNV and YYDKDF (reference sequence).